The 15 T cell receptor beta chains listed next were all sequenced from one sample in a study of CD8 T cells in ankylosing spondylitis. TCRdb passed the 5' RACE reads through MiXCR, listing each CDR3 protein once. Here the sample spans 310,000 or so distinct CDR3 sequences, 20% being singletons. Sequencing used blood, either unsorted or a sorted T cell fraction (not recorded which). The receptor source for this set is a male donor with ankylosing spondylitis or in good health (not recorded which).

This chain connects TRBV27 to TRBJ2-3, with 14 bases lining up with TRBD2. After removal of 5 bases from V and 3 bases from J, the junction contained 10 bases not matched to a gene. CDR1 is MNHEY, CDR2 SMNVEV, per germline (reference sequence). CDR3 length: 18 amino acids. The CDR3 DNA is TGTGCCAGCAGTCCGGGACTAGCGGGAGTGAGGGGGACAGATACGCAGTATTTT. As protein: CASSPGLAGVRGTDTQYF.

As concerns this clonotype: Since a much larger clone is just one base distant, this may be a read error. The chain couples TRBV29-1 to TRBJ1-1, with no clear D. CDR1 and CDR2 (germline): SQVTM, ANQGSEA. The CDR3 spans 11 residues. The V and J ends lost 4 bases and 7 bases respectively, with 10 bases between them. This chain's CDR3 is CSVAPTCEAFF. The CDR3 DNA reads TGCAGCGTTGCTCCAACCTGTGAAGCTTTCTTT.

This clonotype was seen a few times. The rearrangement links TRBV29-1 to TRBJ1-1, with a weak D call TRBD1 (6 bases). The V end lost 6 bases, the J end lost 4 bases, and 12 bases lay between the germline ends. This CDR3 is 12 amino acids long. CDR1 SQVTM and CDR2 ANQGSEA come from the germline V gene. The CDR3 sequence is CSVPGEGTEAFF. In DNA, the CDR3 is TGCAGCGTCCCAGGGGAGGGCACTGAAGCTTTCTTT.

This clonotype was recorded many times. V gene TRBV24-1 combines with J gene TRBJ2-3, with D hard to call. There are 12 residues in the CDR3. From germline, CDR1 is KGHDR and CDR2 SFDVKD. V gave up 4 bases and J gave up 3 bases, with 4 bases separating them. The CDR3 sequence: CATSDFTDTQYF. The CDR3 region has the DNA TGTGCCACCAGTGACTTTACAGATACGCAGTATTTT.

This clonotype showed up just a few times. The chain couples TRBV7-3 to TRBJ2-1, with TRBD1 matching over 11 bases. Germline V gene sequence: CDR1 SGHTA, CDR2 FQGTGA. The ends lost 3 bases at V and 6 bases at J; junction bases unmatched: 4. This CDR3 contains 15 residues. This chain's CDR3 is CASSFGTGGFNEQFF. CDR3 DNA sequence: TGTGCCAGCAGCTTCGGGACAGGGGGGTTCAATGAGCAGTTCTTC.

This chain joins TRBV20-1 and TRBJ2-3; no clear D. The length of the CDR3 is 11 residues. Trimming pared 5 bases from V and 7 bases from J, leaving 10 bases between. CDR1 is DFQATT and CDR2 is SNEGSKA in the germline V gene (reference sequence). This chain's CDR3 is CSAPERNTQYF. CDR3 DNA: TGCAGTGCTCCCGAGAGGAATACGCAGTATTTT.

The chain combines TRBV7-9 with TRBJ2-1; D may be TRBD1 or TRBD2 (5 bases each). The germline V gene has CDR1 SEHNR and CDR2 FQNEAQ (reference sequence). This CDR3 is built from 16 residues. With 1 base removed from V and 4 bases from J, the gap between germline ends came to 14 bases. The CDR3 region has the DNA TGTGCCAGCAGCTTAGATATCGGGACCCAATACAATGAGCAGTTCTTC. It codes for CASSLDIGTQYNEQFF. Looking up the rest from reference TRBV7-9 and TRBJ2-1 gives the full variable domain: DTGVSQNPRHKITKRGQNVTFRCDPISEHNRLYWYRQTLGQGPEFLTYFQNEAQLEKSRLLSDRFSAERPKGSFSTLEIQRTEQGDSAMYLCASSLDIGTQYNEQFFGPGTRLTVL.

This clonotype has more than one count but fewer than ten. The chain uses TRBV9 and TRBJ1-3, with D hard to call. Germline V gives CDR1 SGDLS, CDR2 YYNGEE. The V end was cut by 0 bases, the J end by 2 bases, with 12 bases between. This CDR3 contains 16 residues. The CDR3 sequence is CASSVGSAITGNTIYF. The CDR3 region has the DNA TGTGCCAGCAGCGTAGGGTCAGCAATCACTGGAAACACCATATATTTT.

This clonotype has just a few counts. The rearrangement joins TRBV24-1 to TRBJ2-3; 10 positions match TRBD1. Germline V CDR1 and CDR2: KGHDR, SFDVKD. J gave up 2 bases and V 9 bases, and 1 base lay outside the gene matches. This CDR3 has 13 residues. In nucleotides, the CDR3 is TGTGCCACCGGGACAGGGGTCACAGATACGCAGTATTTT. This codes for CATGTGVTDTQYF.

This clonotype was counted at least ten times. This chain links TRBV15 with TRBJ1-2; D gene ambiguous. Germline V CDR1 and CDR2: LNHNV, YYDKDF (reference sequence). The CDR3 loop spans 15 amino acids. The V end was cut by 0 bases, the J end by 0 bases, with 8 bases between. DNA of the CDR3: TGTGCCACCAGCAGAGATGAGAGGCCTAACTATGGCTACACCTTC. Amino acids: CATSRDERPNYGYTF.

The J gene is TRBJ2-7, the V gene TRBV27; possibly TRBD1 for D (6 bases). The germline gives CDR1 MNHEY, CDR2 SMNVEV (reference sequence). Between the trimmed V and J ends, which lost 4 bases and 3 bases, there was a span of 10 bases. CDR3 length equals 13 residues. The CDR3 nucleotides read TGTGCCAGCAGTTCGACAGGCCGCTACGAGCAGTACGTC. Its translation: CASSSTGRYEQYV.

The chain has TRBV3-1 and TRBJ1-3; D might be TRBD1 (5 bases). The CDR3 consists of 16 residues. Germline CDR1 reads LGHDT; CDR2 reads YNNKEL (reference sequence). The V end lost 1 base, the J end lost 2 bases, and 12 bases lay between the germline ends. CDR3 sequence reads: CASSQVIGRAGNTIYF. CDR3 nucleotide sequence: TGTGCCAGCAGCCAAGTTATTGGCAGGGCTGGAAACACCATATATTTT.

Comments on this clonotype: This sequence may be a read error, since a much larger clone differs from it by one base. The V call is TRBV20-1, the J call TRBJ1-2, with D possibly being TRBD1 (6 bases). The CDR3 covers 13 residues. V was cut by 6 bases and J by 3 bases, with 14 bases left in between. Germline V gene sequence: CDR1 DFQATT, CDR2 SNEGSKA (reference sequence). CDR3 DNA sequence: TGCAGTGCGTCCAAACAGGGATACTATGGCTACACCTTC. Its translation: CSASKQGYYGYTF.

This clonotype showed up many times. The genes are TRBV12-3 or TRBV12-4 and TRBJ2-1; no firm D call. The CDR3 consists of 12 residues. The V end was cut by 2 bases, the J end by 6 bases, with 5 bases between. The CDR3 nucleotides are TGTGCCAGCAGTTTATGGTCCAATGAGCAGTTCTTC. This codes for CASSLWSNEQFF.

This clonotype was seen at least ten times. The rearrangement uses TRBV29-1 and TRBJ1-3, with a possible D match to TRBD1 (6 bases). The germline V gene encodes CDR1 SQVTM and CDR2 ANQGSEA. The CDR3 is made up of 14 amino acids. Trimming removed 6 bases from V and 2 bases from J, with 14 bases in between. CDR3 DNA: TGCAGCGTCGGCGGTGGGACAACTGGAAACACCATATATTTT. It specifies CSVGGGTTGNTIYF.